This TCR beta chain was sequenced during a study of lymphopenia after photon versus proton radiotherapy. In this sample, this clone turned up once. Its antigen is not known. Measured with immunoSEQ multiplex PCR; TCRdb has only the in-frame clones, and not every one. The table lists 65,000 to 90,000 clones, about nine tenths of them singletons. Per germline, CDR1 MNHEY and CDR2 SVGAGI. V lost 6 bases to trimming and J lost 13 bases, with 22 bases between them. This CDR3 spans 15 amino acids. Whole-study findings and limits: Survival link was tested only in deceased patients; proton benefit remains a possibility.

Sequenced here: peripheral blood, sampled from a patient treated with photon-based radiotherapy. This TCR derives from a woman between 35 and 50 years old with cholangiocarcinoma. V and J are TRBV6-5 and TRBJ1-6, with no clear D. The CDR3 region is CASSLGRLSPLPLHF. CDR3 coding DNA: TGTGCCAGCAGCCTCGGGAGGCTTAGCCCCCTGCCCCTCCACTTT.